The subject of this entry is one T cell receptor beta chain. This sample is part of a study of T cell responses to AZD1222 COVID-19 vaccine. Assay used: immunoSEQ multiplex PCR; TCRdb lists only in-frame clones, some missing. The sample has fewer than 150,000 clones; around 90% are singletons. Germline V gives CDR1 MNHEY, CDR2 SVGAGI. This CDR3 is 13 amino acids long. Trimming took off 4 bases at V and 5 bases at J, with 12 bases between the two ends. This receptor was identified in an adult who received the AZD1222 COVID-19 vaccine. J is TRBJ2-7 and V is TRBV6-5; a possible D gene is TRBD1 (6 bases). The material sequenced was peripheral blood, taken 28 days after the second AZD1222 dose. CDR3 protein: CASSSTGVHEQYF. The CDR3 DNA reads TGTGCCAGCAGTTCGACAGGAGTACACGAGCAGTACTTC.